The next 32 T cell receptor beta chains were all read from a single sample in a study of T cell responses to AZD1222 COVID-19 vaccine. Repertoires were generated with immunoSEQ multiplex PCR, while TCRdb's copy carries only in-frame clones and drops some. Of 98,000 or so clones in the sample, about 93% were seen once. The sequenced sample was peripheral blood, obtained on day 0 of AZD1222 vaccination. The receptor set was obtained from an adult in good health.

This clone came up a few times. The chain recombines TRBV11-3 with TRBJ2-7, with TRBD2 as a possible D gene (5 bases). Trimming left V 8 bases short and J 1 base short, with 15 bases between. The CDR3 is 14 residues long. CDR1 and CDR2 (germline): SGHNT, YENEEA. Here the CDR3 DNA reads TGTGCCAGCCTAAGGGCGAGCGGATCCTACGAGCAGTACTTC. Translated: CASLRASGSYEQYF.

This clone turned up a few times. This rearrangement joins TRBV7-2 to TRBJ2-1, with D possibly TRBD2 on 5 matching bases. The length of the CDR3 is 16 residues. Germline CDR1 is SGHTA and CDR2 is FQGNSA. V was cut by 6 bases and J by 1 base, with 16 bases left in between. CDR3 DNA: TGTGCCAGCAGACCTATGAGCGGACCTTCCTACAATGAGCAGTTCTTC. Protein sequence: CASRPMSGPSYNEQFF.

The chain employs TRBV21-1 and TRBJ1-3. TRBV21-1 is termed a pseudogene. This CDR3 region has 17 residues. CDR3 sequence (DNA): TGTGCCAGCAGCGCTCCAACGGGGGGGAGATCTGGAAACACCATATATTTT. Encoded protein: CASSAPTGGRSGNTIYF.

The chain is built from TRBV6-4 and TRBJ1-2; D gene ambiguous. Germline V CDR1 and CDR2: MRHNA, SNTAGT. This CDR3 is built from 11 residues. The V gene lost 8 bases and the J gene lost 6 bases, with 10 bases spanning the gap. CDR3 sequence: CASRGLDGYTF. The CDR3 region has the DNA TGTGCCAGCCGCGGATTGGATGGCTACACCTTC.

The chain recombines TRBV19 with TRBJ1-1; perhaps TRBD1 as D (6 bases). V was shortened by 4 bases and J by 10 bases, with 19 bases between the two germline ends. Germline CDR1 and CDR2: LNHDA and SQIVND (reference sequence). This CDR3 comprises 14 residues. CDR3 nucleotide sequence: TGTGCCAGTAGTACCCCCGGCAGGGGCAAATTAGCTTTCTTT. Its protein product is CASSTPGRGKLAFF.

V usage is TRBV5-1 and J usage is TRBJ2-3; D unresolved. V was cut by 1 base and J by 5 bases, with 5 bases left in between. Germline CDR1 is SGHRS and CDR2 is YFSETQ. The CDR3 is made up of 12 amino acids. The CDR3 bases are TGCGCCAGCAGCTTGTTTGGAGATACGCAGTATTTT. This sequence encodes CASSLFGDTQYF.

The genes are TRBV18 and TRBJ1-6; 9 positions match TRBD1. The V segment lost 3 bases and the J segment 9 bases; nucleotides outside the gene matches: 6. Germline CDR1 and CDR2: KGHSH and LQKENI. The CDR3 runs 15 residues. This chain's CDR3 is CASSPGQGKGSPLHF. The DNA of the CDR3 is TGTGCCAGCTCACCGGGACAGGGAAAAGGTTCACCCCTCCACTTT.

The V call is TRBV27, the J call TRBJ1-5; D is unclear. CDR1 is MNHEY and CDR2 is SMNVEV in the germline V gene (reference sequence). The CDR3 contains 14 residues. V was pared by 3 bases and J by 2 bases, with 8 bases between. CDR3 nucleotide sequence: TGTGCCAGCAGTTTTCAAGGCCGCAATCAGCCCCAGCATTTT. Residues: CASSFQGRNQPQHF.

There are a few counts of this clone. The chain links TRBV1 to TRBJ2-1; the table names TRBD2, a call not compared with the DNA. TRBV1 constitutes a pseudogene. This CDR3 region has 15 residues. Here the CDR3 DNA reads TGCACCAGCAGCCAAGGGACTAGCTCCTACAATGAGCAGTTCTTC. Translating it yields CTSSQGTSSYNEQFF.

The chain recombines TRBV5-4 with TRBJ2-3; D remains ambiguous. The CDR3 covers 11 residues. V was clipped by 3 bases and J by 6 bases, with 5 bases between them. Germline V CDR1 and CDR2: SGHNT, YYREEE (reference sequence). The CDR3 nucleotides read TGTGCCAGCAGCTGGGCGGATACGCAGTATTTT. Protein product: CASSWADTQYF.

V gene TRBV10-3 combines with J gene TRBJ2-3; 11 bases align to TRBD1. Germline loops: CDR1 ENHRY, CDR2 SYGVKD. The V gene end was trimmed by 11 bases and the J gene end by 6 bases; junction bases not matched to a gene: 10. The CDR3 is made up of 14 amino acids. The CDR3 DNA sequence: TGTGCCGTCGCCACCGGGACAGGGGGGGATACGCAGTATTTT. Amino acid sequence: CAVATGTGGDTQYF.

The V gene is TRBV18, the J gene TRBJ2-1; 8 nucleotides match TRBD2. The germline V gene encodes CDR1 KGHSH and CDR2 LQKENI. This CDR3 spans 19 amino acids. After removal of 4 bases from V and 8 bases from J, the junction contained 22 bases not matched to a gene. The CDR3 protein is CASSRPRRLAISAVHEQFF. The CDR3 DNA reads TGTGCCAGCTCACGACCTCGTAGACTAGCGATCTCGGCCGTCCATGAGCAGTTCTTC.

The chain recombines TRBV7-5 with TRBJ1-5. TRBV7-5 is assigned pseudogene status. The CDR3 runs 13 residues. The CDR3 DNA sequence: TGTGCCAGAAGCTTGGGGAGCAATCAGCCCCAGCATTTT. Amino acid sequence: CARSLGSNQPQHF.

The rearrangement uses TRBV10-2 and TRBJ2-3, with 7 positions matching TRBD2. J lost 7 bases, V lost 2 bases, and 15 bases had no gene match. The CDR3 loop spans 17 amino acids. Germline assignment: CDR1 WSHSY and CDR2 SAAADI. CDR3 sequence reads: CASSEGFSAGEEYTQYF. The CDR3 DNA sequence: TGCGCCAGCAGTGAGGGGTTCTCGGCGGGAGAAGAGTATACGCAGTATTTT.

The chain links TRBV30 to TRBJ2-5, with a weak D call TRBD2 (5 bases). Trimming stripped 1 base from V and 4 bases from J, with 10 bases between. Germline V gene data show CDR1 as GTSNPN and CDR2 as SVGIG (reference sequence). This CDR3 spans 13 amino acids. In DNA, the CDR3 is TGTGCCTGGAGTGGAGGACTGCCAGAGACCCAGTACTTC. As protein: CAWSGGLPETQYF.

The CDR3: CAWMGAHEQYF. The CDR3 coding sequence is TGTGCCTGGATGGGGGCCCACGAGCAGTACTTC. The V gene is TRBV30, the J gene TRBJ2-7, with D possibly TRBD1 on 6 matching bases. The CDR3 has 11 amino acids. V was cut by 4 bases and J by 5 bases, with 9 bases left in between. Germline CDR1 GTSNPN, CDR2 SVGIG (reference sequence).

In its sample, this clone was seen once. The chain uses TRBV18 and TRBJ2-3; D is undetermined. V was trimmed by 4 bases and J by 4 bases, leaving 9 bases between them. Germline assignment: CDR1 KGHSH and CDR2 LQKENI. The CDR3 sequence is 13 residues long. The CDR3 is CASSLSEADTQYF. The CDR3 DNA sequence: TGTGCCAGCTCACTTTCTGAGGCAGATACGCAGTATTTT.

The V gene is TRBV10-3, the J gene TRBJ1-5, with 7 bases lining up with TRBD1. Germline lookup yields CDR1 ENHRY and CDR2 SYGVKD. V was clipped by 6 bases and J by 5 bases; unmatched bases: 4. This CDR3 is built from 13 residues. CDR3 bases: TGTGCCATCAGAGACAGGGCGGATCAGCCCCAGCATTTT. This gives the protein CAIRDRADQPQHF.

DNA of the CDR3: TGTGCCAGCAGCCAAGATTCTGTACTAGCGGGAGGGGCAGATACGCAGTATTTT. This sequence encodes CASSQDSVLAGGADTQYF. V gene TRBV4-2 combines with J gene TRBJ2-3; 13 bases agree with TRBD2. Germline V CDR1 and CDR2: LGHNA, YNFKEQ. The CDR3 extends over 18 amino acids. The V segment lost 0 bases and the J segment 4 bases; nucleotides outside the gene matches: 7.

This clone showed up just once. The gene calls are TRBV6-5 and TRBJ1-2; D is ambiguous. The V gene lost 4 bases and the J gene lost 3 bases, with 12 bases spanning the gap. Germline lookup yields CDR1 MNHEY and CDR2 SVGAGI. The CDR3 is 14 amino acids. CDR3 DNA: TGTGCCAGCAGTTCCCTCGCCCGACACTATGGCTACACCTTC. It yields the protein CASSSLARHYGYTF.

J is TRBJ2-7 and V is TRBV15, with D tentatively TRBD2 (6 bases). This CDR3 contains 13 residues. Germline lookup yields CDR1 LNHNV and CDR2 YYDKDF (reference sequence). Trimming shortened V by 5 bases and J by 2 bases, and 10 bases separated the two germline ends. CDR3 residues: CATSPRLAYEQYF. CDR3 DNA: TGTGCCACCAGCCCTCGACTAGCCTACGAGCAGTACTTC.

The genes are TRBV5-6 and TRBJ2-1; D unresolved. CDR1 is SGHDT and CDR2 is YYEEEE in the germline V gene. This CDR3 has 11 residues. The V and J ends lost 3 bases and 13 bases respectively, with 11 bases between them. The CDR3 coding sequence is TGTGCCAGCAGCTCTAAGGTGGCCCAGTTCTTC. Protein: CASSSKVAQFF.

This chain links TRBV11-2 with TRBJ1-2, with D unclear. CDR3 length equals 15 residues. CDR1 is SGHAT and CDR2 is FQNNGV in the germline V gene. V was pared by 2 bases and J by 0 bases, with 10 bases between. The CDR3 coding sequence is TGTGCCAGCAGCTTAAGGAGCCAAGCTAACTATGGCTACACCTTC. Its protein is CASSLRSQANYGYTF.

The chain couples TRBV24-1 to TRBJ2-2, with TRBD1 identical over 9 bases. The CDR3 runs 14 residues. V shed 7 bases and J 4 bases; nucleotides not matched to a gene: 3. The germline CDR1 and CDR2 sequences are KGHDR and SFDVKD. This CDR3 reads CATRTGGRTGELFF. The CDR3 bases are TGTGCCACCAGGACAGGGGGTCGCACCGGGGAGCTGTTTTTT.

This rearrangement joins TRBV27 to TRBJ1-6; D not resolved. Per germline, CDR1 MNHEY and CDR2 SMNVEV (reference sequence). V lost 3 bases to trimming and J lost 8 bases, with 11 bases between them. This CDR3 is 14 amino acids long. The CDR3 here is CASSLVLGDSPLHF. Here the CDR3 DNA reads TGTGCCAGCAGTTTGGTACTTGGTGATTCACCCCTCCACTTT.

The rearrangement joins TRBV7-9 to TRBJ2-1; TRBD2 matches 15 bases. The CDR3 runs 18 residues. V lost 5 bases and J lost 4; bases outside the gene matches: 9. Looked up from germline, CDR1 is SEHNR and CDR2 is FQNEAQ (reference sequence). CDR3 amino acids: CASSVGLAGGKNYNEQFF. CDR3 nucleotide sequence: TGTGCCAGCAGCGTCGGACTAGCGGGAGGGAAAAATTACAATGAGCAGTTCTTC.

The chain couples TRBV25-1 to TRBJ1-6; D call uncertain. This CDR3 is built from 13 residues. CDR1 is MGHDK and CDR2 is SYGVNS in the germline V gene. The V gene lost 5 bases and the J gene lost 8 bases, with 10 bases spanning the gap. CDR3 nucleotides: TGTGCCAGCAGTCCCTCGGTGCATTCACCCCTCCACTTT. Translating gives CASSPSVHSPLHF. The whole variable domain, remainder taken from reference TRBV25-1 and TRBJ1-6, is EADIYQTPRYLVIGTGKKITLECSQTMGHDKMYWYQQDPGMELHLIHYSYGVNSTEKGDLSSESTVSRIRTEHFPLTLESARPSHTSQYLCASSPSVHSPLHFGNGTRLTVT.

The CDR3, as DNA: TGTGCCAGTAGTATTGAAGATACGCAGTATTTT. It specifies CASSIEDTQYF. The chain joins TRBV19 to TRBJ2-3; D is ambiguous. V was pared by 3 bases and J by 5 bases, with 3 bases between. There are 11 residues in the CDR3. Germline V gives CDR1 LNHDA, CDR2 SQIVND (reference sequence).

The chain carries TRBV5-1 and TRBJ2-7; 8 nucleotides align to TRBD1. The V and J ends lost 6 bases and 2 bases, in that order; junction bases with no gene match: 10. CDR1 is SGHRS, CDR2 YFSETQ, per germline. This CDR3 is 15 amino acids long. The CDR3 bases are TGCGCCAGCAACCCCGGGACAGGAAACACCTACGAGCAGTACTTC. It yields the protein CASNPGTGNTYEQYF. Drawing the rest from reference TRBV5-1 and TRBJ2-7, the complete variable domain is KAGVTQTPRYLIKTRGQQVTLSCSPISGHRSVSWYQQTPGQGLQFLFEYFSETQRNKGNFPGRFSGRQFSNSRSEMNVSTLELGDSALYLCASNPGTGNTYEQYFGPGTRLTVT.

The chain has TRBV27 and TRBJ1-4; perhaps TRBD1 as D (5 bases). The CDR3 consists of 15 residues. V gave up 5 bases and J gave up 8 bases, with 18 bases separating them. In germline, CDR1 is MNHEY, CDR2 SMNVEV (reference sequence). The chain's CDR3 is CASSRTGTRKEKLFF. In DNA, the CDR3 is TGTGCCAGCAGTCGAACCGGGACCCGGAAGGAAAAACTGTTTTTT.

The chain combines TRBV4-1 with TRBJ2-7; 7 nucleotides agree with TRBD1. The V gene's germline CDR1 is MGHRA and CDR2 YSYEKL. The ends lost 2 bases at V and 3 bases at J; junction bases unmatched: 1. This CDR3 is built from 13 residues. This CDR3 is CASSQRTGYEQYF. The CDR3, as DNA: TGCGCCAGCAGCCAAAGGACAGGCTACGAGCAGTACTTC.

Here the CDR3 reads CASSPPTGLGSYEQYF. CDR3 bases: TGTGCCAGCTCACCACCGACAGGGTTAGGGTCCTACGAGCAGTACTTC. V and J are TRBV18 and TRBJ2-7; 7 bases line up with TRBD1. Germline V gene lookup returns CDR1 KGHSH and CDR2 LQKENI. The CDR3 length is 16 residues. The ends lost 0 bases at V and 1 base at J; junction bases unmatched: 6.